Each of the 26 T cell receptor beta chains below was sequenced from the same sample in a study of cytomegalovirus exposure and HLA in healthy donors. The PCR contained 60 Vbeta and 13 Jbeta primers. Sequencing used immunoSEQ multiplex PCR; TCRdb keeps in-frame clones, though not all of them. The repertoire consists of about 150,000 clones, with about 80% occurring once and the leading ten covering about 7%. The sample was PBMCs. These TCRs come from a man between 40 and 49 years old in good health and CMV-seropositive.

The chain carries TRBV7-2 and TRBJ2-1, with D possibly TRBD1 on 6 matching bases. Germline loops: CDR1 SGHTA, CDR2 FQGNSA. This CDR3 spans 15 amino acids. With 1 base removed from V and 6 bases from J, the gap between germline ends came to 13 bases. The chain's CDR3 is CASSLVRGFSNEQFF. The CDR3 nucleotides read TGTGCCAGCAGCTTAGTTAGGGGGTTCTCCAATGAGCAGTTCTTC.

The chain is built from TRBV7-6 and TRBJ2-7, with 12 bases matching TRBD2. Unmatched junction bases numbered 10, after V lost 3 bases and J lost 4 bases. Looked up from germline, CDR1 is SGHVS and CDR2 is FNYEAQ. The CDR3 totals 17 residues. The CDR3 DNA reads TGTGCCAGCAGCTTTGCTAGCGGGAGGGCTGGGCCTTACGAGCAGTACTTC. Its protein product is CASSFASGRAGPYEQYF.

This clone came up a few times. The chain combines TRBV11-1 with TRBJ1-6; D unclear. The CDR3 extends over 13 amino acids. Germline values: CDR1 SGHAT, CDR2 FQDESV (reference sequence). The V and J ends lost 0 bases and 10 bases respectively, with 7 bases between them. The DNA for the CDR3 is TGTGCCAGCAGCTTAGCAGCGGTCTCACCCCTCCACTTT. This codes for CASSLAAVSPLHF.

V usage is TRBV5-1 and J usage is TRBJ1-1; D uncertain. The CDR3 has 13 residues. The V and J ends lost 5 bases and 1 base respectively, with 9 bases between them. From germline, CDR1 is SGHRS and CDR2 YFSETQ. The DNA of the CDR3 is TGCGCCAGCAGAGGTCGAGGGAACACTGAAGCTTTCTTT. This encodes CASRGRGNTEAFF.

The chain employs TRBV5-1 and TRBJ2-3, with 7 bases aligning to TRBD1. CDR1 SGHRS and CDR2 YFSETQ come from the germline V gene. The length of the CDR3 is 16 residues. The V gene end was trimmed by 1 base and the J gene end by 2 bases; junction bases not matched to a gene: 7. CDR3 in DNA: TGCGCCAGCAGCTTGCTAGGGGGCGAGAACACAGATACGCAGTATTTT. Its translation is CASSLLGGENTDTQYF.

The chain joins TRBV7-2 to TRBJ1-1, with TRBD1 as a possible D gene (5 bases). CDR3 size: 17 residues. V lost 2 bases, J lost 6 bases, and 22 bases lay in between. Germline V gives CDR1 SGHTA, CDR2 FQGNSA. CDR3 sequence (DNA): TGTGCCAGCAGCTTAAGGGCCATCAGGGCGCTCGACGCTGAAGCTTTCTTT. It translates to CASSLRAIRALDAEAFF.

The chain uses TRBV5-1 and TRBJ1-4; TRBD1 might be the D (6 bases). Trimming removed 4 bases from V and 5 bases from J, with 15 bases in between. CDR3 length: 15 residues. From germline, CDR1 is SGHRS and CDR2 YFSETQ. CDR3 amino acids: CASSNTGSANEKLFF. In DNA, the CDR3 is TGCGCCAGCAGCAACACAGGGAGTGCGAATGAAAAACTGTTTTTT. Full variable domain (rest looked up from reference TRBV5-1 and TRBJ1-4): KAGVTQTPRYLIKTRGQQVTLSCSPISGHRSVSWYQQTPGQGLQFLFEYFSETQRNKGNFPGRFSGRQFSNSRSEMNVSTLELGDSALYLCASSNTGSANEKLFFGSGTQLSVL.

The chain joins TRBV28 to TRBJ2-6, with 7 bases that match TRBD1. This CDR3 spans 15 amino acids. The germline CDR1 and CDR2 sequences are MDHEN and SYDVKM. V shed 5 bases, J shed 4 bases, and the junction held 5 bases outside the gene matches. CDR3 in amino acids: CASSMTGYGANVLTF. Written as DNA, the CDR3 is TGTGCCAGCAGTATGACAGGGTACGGGGCCAACGTCCTGACTTTC.

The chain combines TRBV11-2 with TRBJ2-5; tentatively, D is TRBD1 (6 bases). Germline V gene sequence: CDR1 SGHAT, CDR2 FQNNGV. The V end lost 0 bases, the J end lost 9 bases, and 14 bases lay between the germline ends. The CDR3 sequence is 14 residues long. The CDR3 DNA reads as TGTGCCAGCAGCTTAGAGAGCACAGGGTTGGCCCAGTACTTC. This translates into CASSLESTGLAQYF.

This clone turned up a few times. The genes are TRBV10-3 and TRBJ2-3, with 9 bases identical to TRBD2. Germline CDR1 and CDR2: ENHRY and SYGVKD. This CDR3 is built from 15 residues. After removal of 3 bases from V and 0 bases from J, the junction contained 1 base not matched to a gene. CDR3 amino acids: CAISDLAGSTDTQYF. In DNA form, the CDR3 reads TGTGCCATCAGTGACCTAGCGGGAAGCACAGATACGCAGTATTTT.

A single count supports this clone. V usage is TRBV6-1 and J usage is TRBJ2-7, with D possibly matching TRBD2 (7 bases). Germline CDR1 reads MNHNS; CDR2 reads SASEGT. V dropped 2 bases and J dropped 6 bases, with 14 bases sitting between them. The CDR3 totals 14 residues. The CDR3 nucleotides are TGTGCCAGCAGTGAATGGGGTGGGGGGGCCGAGCAGTACTTC. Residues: CASSEWGGGAEQYF.

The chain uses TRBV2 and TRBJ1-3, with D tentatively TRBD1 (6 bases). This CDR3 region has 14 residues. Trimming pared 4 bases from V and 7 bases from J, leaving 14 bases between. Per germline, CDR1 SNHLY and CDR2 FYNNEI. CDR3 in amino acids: CASSVNRVKNTIYF. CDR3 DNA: TGTGCCAGCAGTGTTAACAGGGTGAAGAACACCATATATTTT.

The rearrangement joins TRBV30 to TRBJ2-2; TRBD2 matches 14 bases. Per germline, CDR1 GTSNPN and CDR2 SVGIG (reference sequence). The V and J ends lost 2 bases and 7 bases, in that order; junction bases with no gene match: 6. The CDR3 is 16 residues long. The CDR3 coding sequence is TGTGCCTGGAGTAAAGGACTAGCGGGAGGTGGCGGGGAGCTGTTTTTT. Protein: CAWSKGLAGGGGELFF.

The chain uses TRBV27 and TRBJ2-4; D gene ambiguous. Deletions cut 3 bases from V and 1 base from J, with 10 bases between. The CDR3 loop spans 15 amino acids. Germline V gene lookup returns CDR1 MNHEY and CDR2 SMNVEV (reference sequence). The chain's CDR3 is CASSFEVGAKNIQYF. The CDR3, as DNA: TGTGCCAGCAGTTTTGAGGTTGGGGCCAAAAACATTCAGTACTTC.

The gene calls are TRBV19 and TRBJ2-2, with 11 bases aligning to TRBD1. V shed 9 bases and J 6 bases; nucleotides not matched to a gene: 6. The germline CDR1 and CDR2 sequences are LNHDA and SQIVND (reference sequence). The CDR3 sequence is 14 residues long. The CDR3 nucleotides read TGTGCCAGAGCCGGGACAGGGGGTTCCGGGGAGCTGTTTTTT. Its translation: CARAGTGGSGELFF.

CDR3 sequence (DNA): TGCGCCAGCAAGCTCCGCGGGGGGGGGACATCGGTCACTGAAGCTTTCTTT. The encoded protein is CASKLRGGGTSVTEAFF. The V call is TRBV5-1, the J call TRBJ1-1, with D possibly being TRBD1 (6 bases). Trimming cost V 6 bases and J 4 bases, with 25 bases left between them. CDR1 SGHRS and CDR2 YFSETQ come from the germline V gene. CDR3 length equals 17 residues.

The CDR3 DNA sequence: TGTGCCAGCTCACCGACTTCCTACGAGCAGTACTTC. Its protein product is CASSPTSYEQYF. The chain joins TRBV18 to TRBJ2-7; D gene unclear. This CDR3 spans 12 amino acids. V gave up 3 bases and J gave up 1 base, with 4 bases separating them. CDR1 KGHSH and CDR2 LQKENI come from the germline V gene.

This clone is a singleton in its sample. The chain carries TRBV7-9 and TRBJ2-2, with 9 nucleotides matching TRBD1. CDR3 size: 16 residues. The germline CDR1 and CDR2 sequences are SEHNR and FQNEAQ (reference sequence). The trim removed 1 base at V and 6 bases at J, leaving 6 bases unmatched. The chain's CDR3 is CASSLGLGQGAGELFF. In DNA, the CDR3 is TGTGCCAGCAGCTTAGGATTGGGACAGGGTGCCGGGGAGCTGTTTTTT.

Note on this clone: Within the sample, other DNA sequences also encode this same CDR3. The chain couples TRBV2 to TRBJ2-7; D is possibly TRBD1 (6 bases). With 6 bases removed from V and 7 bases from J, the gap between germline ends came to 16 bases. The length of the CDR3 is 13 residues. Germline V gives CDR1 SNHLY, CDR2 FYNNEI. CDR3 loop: CASRMDGTGEQYF. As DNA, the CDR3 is TGTGCCAGCAGAATGGATGGAACAGGGGAGCAGTACTTC.

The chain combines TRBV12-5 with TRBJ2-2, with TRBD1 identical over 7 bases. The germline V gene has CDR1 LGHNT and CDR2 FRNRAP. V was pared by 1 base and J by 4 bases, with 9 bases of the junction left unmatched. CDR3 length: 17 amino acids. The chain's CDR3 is CASGLAWTGSGTGELFF. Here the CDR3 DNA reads TGTGCTAGTGGTTTGGCTTGGACAGGATCGGGCACCGGGGAGCTGTTTTTT.

The CDR3 DNA follows: TGTGCCAGCAGCTTAGGGGTTAGCGGGAGCTCTAGGGAGCAGTTCTTC. Encoded protein: CASSLGVSGSSREQFF. The chain couples TRBV7-9 to TRBJ2-1; 9 bases map to TRBD2. V shed 1 base, J shed 10 bases, and the junction held 11 bases outside the gene matches. From germline, CDR1 is SEHNR and CDR2 FQNEAQ (reference sequence). The CDR3 contains 16 residues.

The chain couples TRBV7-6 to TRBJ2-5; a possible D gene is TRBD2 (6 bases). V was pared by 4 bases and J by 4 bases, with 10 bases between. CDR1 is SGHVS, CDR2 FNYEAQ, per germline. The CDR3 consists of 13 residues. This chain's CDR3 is CASSSAGTETQYF. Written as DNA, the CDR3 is TGTGCCAGCAGCTCCGCGGGGACAGAGACCCAGTACTTC.

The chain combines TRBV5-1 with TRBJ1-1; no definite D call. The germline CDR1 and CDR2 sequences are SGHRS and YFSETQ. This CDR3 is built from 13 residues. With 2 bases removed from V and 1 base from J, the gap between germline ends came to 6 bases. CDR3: CASSFSGNTEAFF. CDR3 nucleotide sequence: TGCGCCAGCAGCTTTAGCGGGAACACTGAAGCTTTCTTT.

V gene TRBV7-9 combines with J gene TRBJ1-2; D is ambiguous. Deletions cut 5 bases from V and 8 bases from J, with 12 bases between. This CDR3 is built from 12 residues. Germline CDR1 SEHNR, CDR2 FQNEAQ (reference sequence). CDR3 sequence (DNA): TGTGCCAGCAGCGCGGAACACGGCGGCTACACCTTC. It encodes CASSAEHGGYTF.

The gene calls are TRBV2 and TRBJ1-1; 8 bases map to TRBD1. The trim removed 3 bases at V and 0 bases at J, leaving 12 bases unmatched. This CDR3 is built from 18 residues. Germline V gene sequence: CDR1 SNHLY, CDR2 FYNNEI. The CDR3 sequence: CASSDLGQGLTLNTEAFF. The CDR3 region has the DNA TGTGCCAGCAGTGACCTAGGACAGGGCCTCACTTTGAACACTGAAGCTTTCTTT.

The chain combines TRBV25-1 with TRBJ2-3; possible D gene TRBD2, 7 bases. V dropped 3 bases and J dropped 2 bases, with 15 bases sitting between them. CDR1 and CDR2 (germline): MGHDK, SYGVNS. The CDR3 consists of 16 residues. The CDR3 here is CASSDRGGGATDTQYF. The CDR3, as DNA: TGTGCCAGCAGTGATAGGGGGGGCGGGGCCACAGATACGCAGTATTTT. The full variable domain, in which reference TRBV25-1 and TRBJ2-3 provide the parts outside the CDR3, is EADIYQTPRYLVIGTGKKITLECSQTMGHDKMYWYQQDPGMELHLIHYSYGVNSTEKGDLSSESTVSRIRTEHFPLTLESARPSHTSQYLCASSDRGGGATDTQYFGPGTRLTVL.